This T cell receptor beta chain was identified in a study of blood T cell repertoires in COVID-19. Authors' analysis steps: Using reference gene primer amplification, nucleated cell counts were estimated. Some clones are missing from TCRdb's copy, which holds only in-frame ones; the method was immunoSEQ multiplex PCR. V, J and clone size reflect that table, while D and trimming were determined from the DNA. The sample holds some 240,000 clones; about 86% are singletons and the top ten take 3.5% to 5%. Residents of around 24 US areas, aged about 18 to 95 years, made up the participants. Trimming shortened V by 5 bases and J by 8 bases, and 9 bases separated the two germline ends. Germline-derived CDR1 and CDR2 are GTSNPN and SVGIG (reference sequence). CDR3 length: 10 amino acids.

The receptor's source is a man aged 30-40 years with acute COVID-19. Sequenced: PBMCs or T cells enriched from blood (not recorded which). V usage is TRBV30 and J usage is TRBJ1-2; the D is unclear. CDR3: CAWGPEGYTF. DNA for the CDR3: TGTGCCTGGGGGCCAGAGGGCTACACCTTC.